Here is one T cell receptor (beta chain) with its context. Per the germline V gene, CDR1 is SGHRS and CDR2 is YFSETQ. The CDR3 has 15 amino acids. Trimming at V came to 7 bases and at J to 5 bases, leaving 13 bases not matched to a gene. These data originate in a study of blood T cell repertoires in COVID-19. Methods used by the authors: Amplification with reference gene primers provided the estimates of nucleated cell counts. The protocol was immunoSEQ multiplex PCR, while the TCRdb copy is restricted to in-frame clones and leaves out a portion. D and trimming come from the DNA, and the V and J calls and clone size come from that table. The repertoire holds more than 65,000 clones, with roughly nine tenths as singletons.

This TCR came from a man in his fifties with acute or convalescent COVID-19. What was sequenced was peripheral blood. The chain joins TRBV5-1 to TRBJ2-5; 8 bases are shared with TRBD2. This CDR3 is CASAGGGALVETQYF. The CDR3 DNA sequence: TGCGCCAGCGCGGGAGGCGGGGCGTTAGTGGAGACCCAGTACTTC.